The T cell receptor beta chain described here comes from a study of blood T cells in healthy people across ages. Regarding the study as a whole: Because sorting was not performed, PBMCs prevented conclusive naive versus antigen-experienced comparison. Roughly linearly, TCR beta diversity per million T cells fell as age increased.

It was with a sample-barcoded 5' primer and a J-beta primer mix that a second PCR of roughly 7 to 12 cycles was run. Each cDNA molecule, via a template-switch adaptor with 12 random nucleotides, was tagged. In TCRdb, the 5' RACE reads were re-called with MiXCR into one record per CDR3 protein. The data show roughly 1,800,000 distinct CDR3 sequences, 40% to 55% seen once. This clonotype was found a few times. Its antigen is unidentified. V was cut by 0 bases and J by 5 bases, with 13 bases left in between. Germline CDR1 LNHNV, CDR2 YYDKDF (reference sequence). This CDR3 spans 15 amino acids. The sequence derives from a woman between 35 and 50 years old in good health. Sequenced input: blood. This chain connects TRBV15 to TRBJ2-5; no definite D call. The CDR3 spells CATSRDRRTRETQYF. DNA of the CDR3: TGTGCCACCAGCAGAGACCGACGCACCAGGGAGACCCAGTACTTC.